This is a list of T cell receptor beta chains from one sample in a study of siplizumab effects on memory and regulatory T cells. This table comes from immunoSEQ multiplex PCR, and its TCRdb copy is limited to in-frame clones, with some not included. The sample includes under 95,000 clones, approximately 95% of them seen just once. Material: non-Treg CD4+ T cells sorted from blood. These receptors all stem from a human donor in good health. The CDR3 runs from the conserved cysteine through the conserved F or W. Fields, in order: D gene, clone size, V gene, J gene, CDR3 DNA, CDR3 protein. The D gene is left open where the match is weak. For some rows the clone size is stated as once, few or many, or as a class when expanded; others skip it.

TRBD2	.	TRBV6-1	TRBJ2-3	TGTGCCAGCACGACTAGCGGGAGCCCAGATACGCAGTATTTT	CASTTSGSPDTQYF
TRBD2	.	TRBV5-4	TRBJ2-3	TGTGCCAGCAGCTTGATCGGGACTAGCGGGAGATTGGCAGATACGCAGTATTTT	CASSLIGTSGRLADTQYF
.	.	TRBV21-1	TRBJ1-6	TGTGCCAGCAGCTCTCCGAAGGGACTGCTACCCTCACCCCTCCACTTT	CASSSPKGLLPSPLHF
TRBD1	.	TRBV5-1	TRBJ2-3	TGCGCCAGCAGTTTGGACAGGGGGGATACAGATACGCAGTATTTT	CASSLDRGDTDTQYF
.	.	TRBV23-1	TRBJ1-2	TGCGCCAGCAGCCCGTGGGGAGGCTACACCTTC	CASSPWGGYTF
.	.	TRBV19	TRBJ2-1	TGTGCCAGTAGTTTCGGGGAGTCCTACAATGAGCAGTTCTTC	CASSFGESYNEQFF
TRBD1	once	TRBV2	TRBJ1-5	TGTGCCAGCCAGGGGGATAGCAATCAGCCCCAGCATTTT	CASQGDSNQPQHF
TRBD1	.	TRBV5-4	TRBJ2-5	TGTGCCAGCCGCTGGGGGACAGGGGGTGGGGGAGAGACCCAGTACTTC	CASRWGTGGGGETQYF
TRBD1	.	TRBV10-3	TRBJ1-4	TGTGCCATCAGTGAGTCGGGACAGTTAACTAATGAAAAACTGTTTTTT	CAISESGQLTNEKLFF
.	.	TRBV6-1	TRBJ1-6	TGTGCCAGCAGTGCTGAACAATTCTATAATTCACCCCTCCACTTT	CASSAEQFYNSPLHF
TRBD1	.	TRBV27	TRBJ2-7	TGTGCCAGCAGCGACAGGGGTCTGATGTGGTACGAGCAGTACTTC	CASSDRGLMWYEQYF
TRBD2	.	TRBV6-1	TRBJ2-7	TGTGCCAGCAGTGAAGAAGCGGGAGCACGGTACGAGCAGTACTTC	CASSEEAGARYEQYF
.	.	TRBV5-1	TRBJ2-5	TGCGCCAGCAGCTTCGACTGGGGGGAGACCCAGTACTTC	CASSFDWGETQYF
TRBD1	.	TRBV9	TRBJ2-5	TGTGCCAGCAGCGCTCTCTTGACAGGGGCTAAAGAGACCCAGTACTTC	CASSALLTGAKETQYF
TRBD2	.	TRBV27	TRBJ2-2	TGTGCCAGCAACACTCCGGGGGGGACTAACACCGGGGAGCTGTTTTTT	CASNTPGGTNTGELFF
.	.	TRBV6-4	TRBJ1-5	TGTGCCAGCAGTGACTCGAACCTCAACAGCCGCCCCGGGAGCAATCAGCCCCAGCATTTT	CASSDSNLNSRPGSNQPQHF
.	.	TRBV2	TRBJ1-1	TGTGCCAGCACGCCGTCGGGGGGGCGGAACACTGAAGCTTTCTTT	CASTPSGGRNTEAFF
.	.	TRBV5-1	TRBJ2-3	TGCGCCAGCAGCTTGGGGCGGACAGATACGCAGTATTTT	CASSLGRTDTQYF
TRBD1	.	TRBV7-9	TRBJ1-2	TGTGCCAGCAGCCGGGACAGGGGAGGATATGGCTACACCTTC	CASSRDRGGYGYTF
TRBD1	once	TRBV5-5	TRBJ2-7	TGTGCCAGCAGCTTGGTTCGTCGAGGGGGCGCCTACGAGCAGTACTTC	CASSLVRRGGAYEQYF
.	.	TRBV27	TRBJ1-3	TGTGCCAGCAGTCCCAACCCTTCGGGAGGAAACACCATATATTTT	CASSPNPSGGNTIYF
.	.	TRBV19	TRBJ2-2	TGTGCCAGTATTAGGCAGGTGTCCGGGGAGCTGTTTTTT	CASIRQVSGELFF
TRBD2	once	TRBV7-8	TRBJ2-2	TGTGCCAGCAGCTTAGTTCTAGCGGGAGCCGGGGAGCTGTTTTTT	CASSLVLAGAGELFF
TRBD1	.	TRBV5-1	TRBJ2-5	TGCGCCAGCAGCTTGACAGGGGAATGGGAGACCCAGTACTTC	CASSLTGEWETQYF
TRBD1	.	TRBV7-9	TRBJ1-2	TGTGCCAGCAGCCCGCGACAGGGGCCCTCTAACTATGGCTACACCTTC	CASSPRQGPSNYGYTF
.	.	TRBV30	TRBJ1-6	TGTGCCTGGAGTGTGGGCAGAAATTCACCCCTCCACTTT	CAWSVGRNSPLHF
.	.	TRBV30	TRBJ1-5	TGTGCCTGGAGTGTAGGGGGGGAGAATCAGCCCCAGCATTTT	CAWSVGGENQPQHF
TRBD2	.	TRBV9	TRBJ2-1	TGTGCCAGCAGCGTTTCCAGCGGGAGCCTCCACAATGAGCAGTTCTTC	CASSVSSGSLHNEQFF
.	once	TRBV19	TRBJ2-6	TGTGCCAGTCGTACAGGGCCTGGGGCCAACGTCCTGACTTTC	CASRTGPGANVLTF
.	.	TRBV12-5	TRBJ2-3	TGTGCTAGTGGTTTCGACGGAGATACGCAGTATTTT	CASGFDGDTQYF
.	.	TRBV28	TRBJ2-7	TGTGCCAGCAGTTATGTGGGGGGCGCGTCGGGAGAGCAGTACTTC	CASSYVGGASGEQYF
TRBD1	.	TRBV7-9	TRBJ1-2	TGTGCCAGCAGCTCGGACAGGGATGACTATGGCTACACCTTC	CASSSDRDDYGYTF
.	.	TRBV2	TRBJ2-1	TGTGCCAGCAGTGAGGGGCAGCTAATAGTCAATGAGCAGTTCTTC	CASSEGQLIVNEQFF
.	.	TRBV6-6	TRBJ1-2	TGTGCCAGCAGACAAATCGGGGGGCACTATGGCTACACCTTC	CASRQIGGHYGYTF
.	.	TRBV5-1	TRBJ2-5	TGCGCCAGCAGCTTTGGCAGAATCCAAGAGACCCAGTACTTC	CASSFGRIQETQYF
.	.	TRBV28	TRBJ1-5	TGTGCCAGCAGTTTGCCGCAGGGGACGTATCAGCCCCAGCATTTT	CASSLPQGTYQPQHF
.	.	TRBV12-2	TRBJ2-7	TGTGCAAGTCGCCGCCCTCGCGGGTTCCGGCAGTACTTC	CASRRPRGFRQYF
TRBD2	.	TRBV7-9	TRBJ2-3	TGTGCCAGCAGCGAACGAATGGCGGGAGAATCGGATACGCAGTATTTT	CASSERMAGESDTQYF
TRBD2	.	TRBV4-1	TRBJ2-2	TGCGCCAGCAGCCAAATCGTCCTAGCGGGGTTGAACACCGGGGAGCTGTTTTTT	CASSQIVLAGLNTGELFF
.	.	TRBV27	TRBJ2-7	TGTGCCAGCAACAAATTGGGGAACTACGAGCAGTACTTC	CASNKLGNYEQYF
.	.	TRBV19	TRBJ1-5	TGTGCCAGTAGTATAGGCCACAATCAGCCCCAGCATTTT	CASSIGHNQPQHF
TRBD2	.	TRBV30	TRBJ2-7	TGTGCCTGGAGTGTACTAACTAGCGGATACGAGCAGTACTTC	CAWSVLTSGYEQYF
.	.	TRBV6-5	TRBJ2-3	TGTGCCAGCAGACGCAGGCGGGTGGGCACAGATACGCAGTATTTT	CASRRRRVGTDTQYF
TRBD1	.	TRBV10-3	TRBJ1-1	TGTGCCATCAGTAGCGGGACAGGGGTGACTGAAGCTTTCTTT	CAISSGTGVTEAFF
.	.	TRBV6-5	TRBJ2-7	TGTGCCAGCAGCTACGCGGGCCGAGGCTACGAGCAGTACTTC	CASSYAGRGYEQYF
.	.	TRBV30	TRBJ2-3	TGTGCCTGGAGTTGGGGTTTTGGAGAGGCCACAGATACGCAGTATTTT	CAWSWGFGEATDTQYF
.	once	TRBV11-3	TRBJ2-5	TGTGCCAGCAGCTTAGGGAGGGCAGAGACCCAGTACTTC	CASSLGRAETQYF
.	once	TRBV4-1	TRBJ2-7	TGCGCCAGCAGCCAAGCACTTCAGGTTCCCTACGAGCAGTACTTC	CASSQALQVPYEQYF
TRBD2	.	TRBV5-4	TRBJ2-2	TGTGCCAGCAGCAGGAGACTAGCGGGGGACCCCGGGGAGCTGTTTTTT	CASSRRLAGDPGELFF
.	.	TRBV27	TRBJ1-1	TGTGCCAGCAGTTTGTCCGGGGGTGGGCCTGAAGCTTTCTTT	CASSLSGGGPEAFF